The T cell receptor beta chain under discussion was sequenced for a study of blood T cell repertoires in COVID-19. This clone was seen more than once but under ten times. Authors' methods: Reference gene primer amplification gave estimated nucleated cell counts. Clones were read by immunoSEQ multiplex PCR, and TCRdb kept only the in-frame ones, dropping some. Clone size and V and J calls were adopted from that table, with D and trimming inferred from the DNA. The sample includes 90,000 or so clones, 70% to 90% seen only once; the top ten take about 17%. Germline CDR1 and CDR2: MDHEN and SYDVKM. The V end lost 6 bases, the J end lost 0 bases, and 6 bases lay between the germline ends. This CDR3 contains 13 residues.

The chain uses TRBV28 and TRBJ1-5, with D uncertain. The sample comprised peripheral blood. The sequence was collected from a woman aged 60-75 years with COVID-19, enrolled during active disease. The CDR3 nucleotides are TGTGCCAGCAGGGAGAATAGCAATCAGCCCCAGCATTTT. This encodes CASRENSNQPQHF. The full variable domain, rest sourced from reference TRBV28 and TRBJ1-5, is DVKVTQSSRYLVKRTGEKVFLECVQDMDHENMFWYRQDPGLGLRLIYFSYDVKMKEKGDIPEGYSVSREKKERFSLILESASTNQTSMYLCASRENSNQPQHFGDGTRLSIL.